A selection of T cell receptor beta chains follows, all from one sample in a study of PD-L1 blockade in urothelial cancer. Only in-frame clones appear in the TCRdb table, and some are missing; sequencing was by immunoSEQ multiplex PCR. The table has some 41,000 clones, 85% seen once; the top ten hold over 2.5%. The material was PBMCs, obtained around atezolizumab (anti-PD-L1) treatment. These TCRs come from a man in his 70s with urothelial cancer. CDR3s include the opening cysteine and the closing phenylalanine or tryptophan. A D gene is named only where the DNA matches it firmly. The size entry is marked missing in some rows and otherwise reads once, few, many or a size class.

d_call: .
j_call: TRBJ2-7
cdr3_length: 13
v_call: TRBV5-1
clone_size: few
cdr3_nt: TGCGCCAGCAGCTTGGAGGGGGAGCACGAGCAGTACTTC
cdr3_aa: CASSLEGEHEQYF

d_call: .
j_call: TRBJ1-3
cdr3_length: 13
v_call: TRBV29-1
clone_size: .
cdr3_nt: TGCAGCGTTGGCGGGAGCTCTGGAAACACCATATATTTT
cdr3_aa: CSVGGSSGNTIYF

d_call: .
j_call: TRBJ2-7
cdr3_length: 14
v_call: TRBV27
clone_size: once
cdr3_nt: TGTGCCAGCAGTTTATCTCCGGTTTTGCGGGAGCAGTACTTC
cdr3_aa: CASSLSPVLREQYF

d_call: TRBD1
j_call: TRBJ1-1
cdr3_length: 16
v_call: TRBV19
clone_size: .
cdr3_nt: TGTGCCAGTAGTATATTGGGTCAGGGGGCTACCACTGAAGCTTTCTTT
cdr3_aa: CASSILGQGATTEAFF

d_call: TRBD2
j_call: TRBJ2-5
cdr3_length: 19
v_call: TRBV27
clone_size: .
cdr3_nt: TGTGCCAGACATCCTTATGGGGTTCGTCCTAGCGGATTACAAGAGACCCAGTACTTC
cdr3_aa: CARHPYGVRPSGLQETQYF

d_call: TRBD1
j_call: TRBJ1-1
cdr3_length: 16
v_call: TRBV4-1
clone_size: .
cdr3_nt: TGCGCCAGCAGCCAAGATGGACAGGGGGCGCGCACTGAAGCTTTCTTT
cdr3_aa: CASSQDGQGARTEAFF

d_call: .
j_call: TRBJ2-1
cdr3_length: 12
v_call: TRBV6-6
clone_size: .
cdr3_nt: TGTGCCAGCTGGAGCGTCTACAATGAGCAGTTCTTC
cdr3_aa: CASWSVYNEQFF

d_call: TRBD2
j_call: TRBJ2-5
cdr3_length: 17
v_call: TRBV25-1
clone_size: .
cdr3_nt: TGTGCCAGCAGTGAAGGACTAGCGGGAGGGCCTGTGGAGACCCAGTACTTC
cdr3_aa: CASSEGLAGGPVETQYF

d_call: .
j_call: TRBJ1-1
cdr3_length: 14
v_call: TRBV7-9
clone_size: .
cdr3_nt: TGTGCCAGCAGCGAGGGACTAATGAACACTGAAGCTTTCTTT
cdr3_aa: CASSEGLMNTEAFF

d_call: .
j_call: TRBJ2-2
cdr3_length: 14
v_call: TRBV6-1
clone_size: .
cdr3_nt: TGTGCCAGCAGTGAACTAGCGATCACCGGGGAGCTGTTTTTT
cdr3_aa: CASSELAITGELFF

d_call: .
j_call: TRBJ2-5
cdr3_length: 12
v_call: TRBV29-1
clone_size: .
cdr3_nt: TGCAGCGTTTACAGGGTCGAAGAGACCCAGTACTTC
cdr3_aa: CSVYRVEETQYF

d_call: TRBD2
j_call: TRBJ2-1
cdr3_length: 14
v_call: TRBV11-2
clone_size: .
cdr3_nt: TGTGCCAGCAGCCTGGGACTAGCGTCGGATGAGCAGTTCTTC
cdr3_aa: CASSLGLASDEQFF

d_call: TRBD2
j_call: TRBJ2-1
cdr3_length: 15
v_call: TRBV5-1
clone_size: .
cdr3_nt: TGCGCCAGCAGCGCATCACTAGCGGGAGTGGATGAGCAGTTCTTC
cdr3_aa: CASSASLAGVDEQFF

d_call: .
j_call: TRBJ2-3
cdr3_length: 15
v_call: TRBV5-1
clone_size: .
cdr3_nt: TGCGCCAGCAGCCTACAGAAACCAAGCACAGATACGCAGTATTTT
cdr3_aa: CASSLQKPSTDTQYF

d_call: TRBD1
j_call: TRBJ2-7
cdr3_length: 15
v_call: TRBV6-5
clone_size: .
cdr3_nt: TGTGCCAGCAGTTACCGGGACAGGGGGTGGAACGAGCAGTACTTC
cdr3_aa: CASSYRDRGWNEQYF

d_call: TRBD2
j_call: TRBJ2-7
cdr3_length: 19
v_call: TRBV7-9
clone_size: .
cdr3_nt: TGTGCCAGCAGCCCGAGGTTAAGGGGGCGCTGGCTAGCGGGAGGGGAGCAGTACTTC
cdr3_aa: CASSPRLRGRWLAGGEQYF

d_call: TRBD1
j_call: TRBJ1-1
cdr3_length: 15
v_call: TRBV4-1
clone_size: .
cdr3_nt: TGCGCCAGCAGCCAGCGACAGGGGGCGGACACTGAAGCTTTCTTT
cdr3_aa: CASSQRQGADTEAFF

d_call: TRBD2
j_call: TRBJ2-3
cdr3_length: 16
v_call: TRBV7-2
clone_size: .
cdr3_nt: TGTGCCAGCAGCTCCAGACTAGCGGGAGGCACAGATACGCAGTATTTT
cdr3_aa: CASSSRLAGGTDTQYF

d_call: TRBD1
j_call: TRBJ1-5
cdr3_length: 15
v_call: TRBV18
clone_size: .
cdr3_nt: TGTGCCAGCTCACCAGGGACAGGGGGCCGTCAGCCCCAGCATTTT
cdr3_aa: CASSPGTGGRQPQHF

d_call: .
j_call: TRBJ2-1
cdr3_length: 15
v_call: TRBV28
clone_size: .
cdr3_nt: TGTGCCAGCAGTCCAAGCGGAAGCTCCTACAATGAGCAGTTCTTC
cdr3_aa: CASSPSGSSYNEQFF

d_call: TRBD1
j_call: TRBJ2-1
cdr3_length: 11
v_call: TRBV20-1
clone_size: .
cdr3_nt: TGCAGTGCTAGGGGACAGATTGAGCAGTTCTTC
cdr3_aa: CSARGQIEQFF

d_call: .
j_call: TRBJ2-3
cdr3_length: 13
v_call: TRBV19
clone_size: .
cdr3_nt: TGTGCCAGTAGTAAACAGTCACAGAATACGCAGTATTTT
cdr3_aa: CASSKQSQNTQYF

d_call: .
j_call: TRBJ1-1
cdr3_length: 11
v_call: TRBV20-1
clone_size: .
cdr3_nt: TGCAGTGCTAGAGATTTCAGAGAAGCTTTCTTT
cdr3_aa: CSARDFREAFF

d_call: .
j_call: TRBJ2-1
cdr3_length: 13
v_call: TRBV6-1
clone_size: .
cdr3_nt: TGTGCCAGCAGTGGTCGGACTCTCAATGAGCAGTTCTTC
cdr3_aa: CASSGRTLNEQFF

d_call: TRBD2
j_call: TRBJ2-7
cdr3_length: 18
v_call: TRBV30
clone_size: .
cdr3_nt: TGTGCCTGGAGTTCCCAAAACTCTAGCGGGAGTCGCAACTACGAGCAGTACTTC
cdr3_aa: CAWSSQNSSGSRNYEQYF

d_call: TRBD1
j_call: TRBJ2-7
cdr3_length: 15
v_call: TRBV30
clone_size: .
cdr3_nt: TGTGCCTGGAGGGGCCTACGGGACAGGACCTACGAGCAGTACTTC
cdr3_aa: CAWRGLRDRTYEQYF

d_call: TRBD2
j_call: TRBJ2-1
cdr3_length: 15
v_call: TRBV7-9
clone_size: .
cdr3_nt: TGTGCCAGCAGTTTCGGACTAGCGGCATACAATGAGCAGTTCTTC
cdr3_aa: CASSFGLAAYNEQFF

d_call: .
j_call: TRBJ2-7
cdr3_length: 15
v_call: TRBV7-2
clone_size: .
cdr3_nt: TGTGCCAGCAGCTCCGGAAACAGAAACTTATACGAGCAGTACTTC
cdr3_aa: CASSSGNRNLYEQYF

d_call: TRBD2
j_call: TRBJ2-5
cdr3_length: 13
v_call: TRBV5-1
clone_size: .
cdr3_nt: TGCGCCAGCAAACTAGCGGGAGAGGAGACCCAGTACTTC
cdr3_aa: CASKLAGEETQYF

d_call: .
j_call: TRBJ2-1
cdr3_length: 13
v_call: TRBV5-4
clone_size: .
cdr3_nt: TGTGCCAGCAGCTTGGATTATTACAATGAGCAGTTCTTC
cdr3_aa: CASSLDYYNEQFF

d_call: .
j_call: TRBJ2-7
cdr3_length: 14
v_call: TRBV19
clone_size: .
cdr3_nt: TGTGCCAGTAGTACTTCGCCGGGGTCCTACGAGCAGTACTTC
cdr3_aa: CASSTSPGSYEQYF

d_call: .
j_call: TRBJ1-5
cdr3_length: 16
v_call: TRBV28
clone_size: .
cdr3_nt: TGTGCCAGCAGTTTATATAGGTCAGGGCTCGGTCAGCCCCAGCATTTT
cdr3_aa: CASSLYRSGLGQPQHF

d_call: TRBD1
j_call: TRBJ1-1
cdr3_length: 16
v_call: TRBV5-1
clone_size: .
cdr3_nt: TGCGCCAGCAGCTTGAGTGGGACAGCCGTGAACACTGAAGCTTTCTTT
cdr3_aa: CASSLSGTAVNTEAFF